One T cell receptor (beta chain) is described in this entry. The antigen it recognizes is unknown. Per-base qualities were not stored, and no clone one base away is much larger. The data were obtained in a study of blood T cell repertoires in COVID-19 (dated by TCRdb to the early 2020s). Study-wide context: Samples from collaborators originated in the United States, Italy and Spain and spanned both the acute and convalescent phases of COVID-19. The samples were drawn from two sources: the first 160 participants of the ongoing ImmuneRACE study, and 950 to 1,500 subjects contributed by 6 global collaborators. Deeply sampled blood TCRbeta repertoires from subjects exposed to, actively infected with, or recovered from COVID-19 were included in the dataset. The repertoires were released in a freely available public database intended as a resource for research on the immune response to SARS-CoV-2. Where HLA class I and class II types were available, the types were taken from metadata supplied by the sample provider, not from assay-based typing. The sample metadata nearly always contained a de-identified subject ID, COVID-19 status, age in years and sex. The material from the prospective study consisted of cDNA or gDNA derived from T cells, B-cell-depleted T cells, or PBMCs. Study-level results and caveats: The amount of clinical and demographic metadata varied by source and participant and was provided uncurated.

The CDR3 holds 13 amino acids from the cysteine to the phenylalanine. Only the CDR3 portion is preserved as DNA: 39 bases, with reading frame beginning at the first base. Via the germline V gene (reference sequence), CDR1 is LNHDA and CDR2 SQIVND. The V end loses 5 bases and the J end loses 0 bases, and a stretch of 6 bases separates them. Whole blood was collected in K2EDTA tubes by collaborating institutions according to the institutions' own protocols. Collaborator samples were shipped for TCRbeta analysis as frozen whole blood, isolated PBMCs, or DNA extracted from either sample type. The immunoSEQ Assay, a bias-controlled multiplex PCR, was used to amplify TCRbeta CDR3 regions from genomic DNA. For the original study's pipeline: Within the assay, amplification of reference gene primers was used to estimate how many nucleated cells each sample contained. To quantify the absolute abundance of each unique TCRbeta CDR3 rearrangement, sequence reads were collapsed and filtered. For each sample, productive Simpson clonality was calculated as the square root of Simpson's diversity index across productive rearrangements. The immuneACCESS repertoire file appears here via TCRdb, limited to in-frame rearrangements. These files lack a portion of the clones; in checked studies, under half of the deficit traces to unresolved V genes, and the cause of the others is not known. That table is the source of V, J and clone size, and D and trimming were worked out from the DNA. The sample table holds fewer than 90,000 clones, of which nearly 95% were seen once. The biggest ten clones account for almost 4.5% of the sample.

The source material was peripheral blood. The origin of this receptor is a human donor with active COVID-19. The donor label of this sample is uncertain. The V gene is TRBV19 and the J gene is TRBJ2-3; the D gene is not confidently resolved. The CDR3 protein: CASSVSSTDTQYF. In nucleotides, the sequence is TGTGCCAGTAGTGTCTCTAGCACAGATACGCAGTATTTT.